A selection of T cell receptor beta chains follows, all from one sample in a study of human T cells and chemical hapten exposure. A single record per CDR3 protein comes from TCRdb applying MiXCR to the RACE reads. The sample includes 300,000 to 350,000 distinct CDR3 sequences, around 6.9% of them seen just once. The sample was whole blood, taken in connection with sensitization to the hapten diphenylcyclopropenone (DPC). The receptor set was obtained from a woman younger than 35 with alopecia areata. Some clones in this sample may be carry-over from other donors' samples. CDR3s include the opening cysteine and the closing phenylalanine or tryptophan. D genes are given only for firm matches. Size values are once, few and many counts, or a class for expanded clones, and some rows have none.

j_call: TRBJ1-4
v_call: TRBV7-2
d_call: -
clone_size: few
cdr3_aa: CASSLDLRGPTNEKLFF
cdr3_nt: TGTGCCAGCAGCTTAGACCTCAGGGGCCCAACTAATGAAAAACTGTTTTTT

j_call: TRBJ2-5
v_call: TRBV7-2
d_call: TRBD2
clone_size: -
cdr3_aa: CASSLIAGVQETQYF
cdr3_nt: TGTGCCAGCAGCTTAATAGCGGGGGTCCAAGAGACCCAGTACTTC

j_call: TRBJ2-3
v_call: TRBV12-3/TRBV12-4
d_call: -
clone_size: -
cdr3_aa: CASSLNPGEVADTQYF
cdr3_nt: TGTGCCAGCAGTTTAAACCCAGGGGAGGTGGCAGATACGCAGTATTTT

j_call: TRBJ1-5
v_call: TRBV5-1
d_call: -
clone_size: -
cdr3_aa: CASSRTPGAVQPQHF
cdr3_nt: TGCGCCAGCAGTCGAACGCCGGGGGCGGTTCAGCCCCAGCATTTT

j_call: TRBJ1-2
v_call: TRBV7-2
d_call: -
clone_size: few
cdr3_aa: CASSLSAGPFYGYTF
cdr3_nt: TGTGCCAGCAGCTTATCCGCAGGTCCTTTCTATGGCTACACCTTC

j_call: TRBJ2-5
v_call: TRBV7-9
d_call: -
clone_size: -
cdr3_aa: CASSLGIDGALQETQYF
cdr3_nt: TGTGCCAGCAGCTTGGGGATCGATGGGGCACTCCAAGAGACCCAGTACTTC

j_call: TRBJ2-7
v_call: TRBV6-5
d_call: -
clone_size: -
cdr3_aa: CASSYPAAGAPYEQYF
cdr3_nt: TGTGCCAGCAGTTACCCCGCCGCAGGGGCACCCTACGAGCAGTACTTC

j_call: TRBJ2-7
v_call: TRBV20-1
d_call: -
clone_size: many
cdr3_aa: CSARDSEIYSYEQYF
cdr3_nt: TGCAGTGCTAGAGATTCCGAGATTTACTCCTACGAGCAGTACTTC

j_call: TRBJ2-2
v_call: TRBV7-2
d_call: -
clone_size: many
cdr3_aa: CASSLVGSRELFF
cdr3_nt: TGTGCCAGCAGCTTAGTAGGTAGCCGGGAGCTGTTTTTT

j_call: TRBJ1-1
v_call: TRBV11-3
d_call: -
clone_size: few
cdr3_aa: CASSALAGTEAFF
cdr3_nt: TGTGCCAGCAGCGCCCTAGCCGGTACTGAAGCTTTCTTT

j_call: TRBJ2-5
v_call: TRBV4-3
d_call: -
clone_size: few
cdr3_aa: CASSQDGRRGGTQETQYF
cdr3_nt: TGCGCCAGCAGCCAAGATGGAAGACGCGGAGGGACCCAAGAGACCCAGTACTTC

j_call: TRBJ2-1
v_call: TRBV12-3/TRBV12-4
d_call: TRBD1
clone_size: few
cdr3_aa: CAILPGGPYNEQFF
cdr3_nt: TGTGCCATCCTCCCAGGGGGTCCCTACAATGAGCAGTTCTTC

j_call: TRBJ2-3
v_call: TRBV13
d_call: TRBD1
clone_size: many
cdr3_aa: CASSLEGRTGTELTDTQYF
cdr3_nt: TGTGCCAGCAGCTTAGAGGGCCGAACCGGGACAGAGCTCACAGATACGCAGTATTTT

j_call: TRBJ2-3
v_call: TRBV20-1
d_call: -
clone_size: few
cdr3_aa: CSATPLLGGYPLSTDTQYF
cdr3_nt: TGCAGTGCTACGCCTCTGCTTGGCGGCTACCCCCTAAGCACAGATACGCAGTATTTT

j_call: TRBJ2-1
v_call: TRBV4-2
d_call: TRBD2
clone_size: few
cdr3_aa: CASSQAHRTSGGGSYNEQFF
cdr3_nt: TGTGCCAGCAGCCAAGCCCACCGGACTAGCGGGGGGGGGTCCTACAATGAGCAGTTCTTC

j_call: TRBJ2-1
v_call: TRBV12-3/TRBV12-4
d_call: TRBD1
clone_size: few
cdr3_aa: CASTPSDRGWSEQFF
cdr3_nt: TGTGCCAGCACCCCCTCGGACAGGGGATGGAGTGAGCAGTTCTTC

j_call: TRBJ1-6
v_call: TRBV5-1
d_call: TRBD1
clone_size: many
cdr3_aa: CASSLQARLQGDNSPLHF
cdr3_nt: TGCGCCAGCAGCTTGCAGGCAAGGTTACAGGGGGATAATTCACCCCTCCACTTT